This T cell receptor (beta chain) was identified during a study of cytomegalovirus exposure and HLA in healthy donors. Study information: Earlier results showed approximately 110 million unique TCR beta sequences derived from around 170 million T cells.

About this clone itself: Its cognate antigen is unknown. Other DNA sequences in the sample encode the same CDR3.

PCR used 60 Vbeta primers and 13 Jbeta primers. The repertoire was sequenced with immunoSEQ multiplex PCR; TCRdb's copy has only in-frame clones and lacks some. The sample has some 55,000 clones. General observations from the study: As was reported, the classifier diagnosed cytomegalovirus status with high specificity and sensitivity. Sequences of the TCR beta chain were said to predict the HLA-A and HLA-B alleles of most subjects accurately. There were some public TCRs occurring in many donors, but most TCR sequences were rare.

Unmatched junction bases numbered 3, after V lost 1 base and J lost 1 base. Germline loops: CDR1 KGHSH, CDR2 LQKENI. The CDR3 extends over 17 amino acids. The sequenced material came from PBMCs. This rearrangement joins TRBV18 to TRBJ2-1; 11 nucleotides align to TRBD2. The clonotype was recovered from a woman aged 40 to 49 in good health and CMV-seronegative. CDR3 DNA: TGTGCCAGCTCACCACGCACTAGCGGGAGTTCCTACAATGAGCAGTTCTTC. It specifies CASSPRTSGSSYNEQFF.